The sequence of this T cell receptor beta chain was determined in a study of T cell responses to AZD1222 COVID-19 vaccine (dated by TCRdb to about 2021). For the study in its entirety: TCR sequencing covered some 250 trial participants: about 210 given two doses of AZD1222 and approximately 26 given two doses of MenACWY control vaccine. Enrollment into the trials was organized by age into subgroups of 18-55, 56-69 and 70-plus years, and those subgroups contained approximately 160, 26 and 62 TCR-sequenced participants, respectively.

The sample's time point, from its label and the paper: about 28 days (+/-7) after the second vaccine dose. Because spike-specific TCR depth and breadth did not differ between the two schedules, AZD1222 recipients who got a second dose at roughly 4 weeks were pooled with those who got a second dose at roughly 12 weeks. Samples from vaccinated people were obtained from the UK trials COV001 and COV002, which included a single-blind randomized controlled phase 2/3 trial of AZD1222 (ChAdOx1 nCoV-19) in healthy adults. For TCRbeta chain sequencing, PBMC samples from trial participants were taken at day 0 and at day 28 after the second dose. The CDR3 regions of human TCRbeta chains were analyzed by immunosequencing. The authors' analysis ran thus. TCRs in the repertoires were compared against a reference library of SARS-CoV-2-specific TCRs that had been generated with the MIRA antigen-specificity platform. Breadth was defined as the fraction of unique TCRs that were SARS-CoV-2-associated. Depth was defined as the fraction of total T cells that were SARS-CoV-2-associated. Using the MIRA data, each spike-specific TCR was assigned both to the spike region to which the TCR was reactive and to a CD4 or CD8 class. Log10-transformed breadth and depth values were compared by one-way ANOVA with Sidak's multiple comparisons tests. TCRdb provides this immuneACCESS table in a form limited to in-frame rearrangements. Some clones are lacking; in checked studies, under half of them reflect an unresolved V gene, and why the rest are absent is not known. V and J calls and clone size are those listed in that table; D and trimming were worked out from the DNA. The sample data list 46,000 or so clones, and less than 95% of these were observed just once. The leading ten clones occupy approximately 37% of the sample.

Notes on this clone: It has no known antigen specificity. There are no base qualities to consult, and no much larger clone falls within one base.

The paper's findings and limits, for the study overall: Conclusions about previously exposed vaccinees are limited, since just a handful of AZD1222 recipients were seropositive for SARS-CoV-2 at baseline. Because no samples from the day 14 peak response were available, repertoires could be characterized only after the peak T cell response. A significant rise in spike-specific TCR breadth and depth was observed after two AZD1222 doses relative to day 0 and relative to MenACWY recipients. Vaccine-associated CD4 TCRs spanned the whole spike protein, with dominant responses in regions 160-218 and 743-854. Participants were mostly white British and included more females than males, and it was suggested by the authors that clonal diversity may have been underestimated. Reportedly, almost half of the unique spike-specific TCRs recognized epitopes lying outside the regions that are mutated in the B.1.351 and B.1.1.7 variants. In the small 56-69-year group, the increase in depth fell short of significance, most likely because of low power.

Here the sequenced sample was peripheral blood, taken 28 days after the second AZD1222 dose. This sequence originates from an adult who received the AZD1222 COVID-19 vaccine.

This receptor has the CDR3 CASSLVPGWNYGYTF. The sequenced DNA is TGTGCCAGCAGCTTAGTTCCAGGGTGGAACTATGGCTACACCTTC. The receptor chain draws on TRBV11-2 and TRBJ1-2; the D gene is perhaps TRBD1, on 5 matching bases. At the junction V is shortened by 1 base and J by 2 bases, with 11 bases in between. Per the germline V gene, SGHAT is the CDR1 and FQNNGV is the CDR2. The CDR3 spans 15 residues, from the cysteine through the phenylalanine. The sequence is cut down to CDR3 DNA, 45 bases in frame from base 1.